The next 22 T cell receptor beta chains were all read from a single sample in a study of circulating and synovial CD4+ cells in juvenile arthritis. Some clones are missing from TCRdb's copy, which holds only in-frame ones; the method was immunoSEQ multiplex PCR. The repertoire has fewer than 40,000 clones, just under 97% of them found once; the top ten carry 0.15% to 0.2%. The sequenced sample was CD4+ T cells from blood. Receptor source: a human donor with juvenile idiopathic arthritis.

This chain links TRBV2 with TRBJ2-1; weak D call: TRBD1 (6 bases). This CDR3 has 12 residues. Germline CDR1 and CDR2: SNHLY and FYNNEI. Deletions cut 2 bases from V and 10 bases from J, with 9 bases between. CDR3 in amino acids: CASSESRGEQFF. The CDR3 DNA is TGTGCCAGCAGTGAATCTAGGGGGGAGCAGTTCTTC.

This clone was seen once. The chain employs TRBV27 and TRBJ2-7; D possibly corresponds to TRBD2 (6 bases). V was clipped by 0 bases and J by 3 bases, with 12 bases between them. The CDR3 is 15 amino acids. The germline V gene encodes CDR1 MNHEY and CDR2 SMNVEV (reference sequence). The CDR3 sequence: CASSLSGLAIYEQYF. CDR3 coding DNA: TGTGCCAGCAGTTTATCGGGACTGGCGATCTACGAGCAGTACTTC.

The J gene is TRBJ1-2, the V gene TRBV5-1; tentative D call: TRBD1 (6 bases). The V gene's germline CDR1 is SGHRS and CDR2 YFSETQ. V lost 5 bases and J 3 bases, leaving 11 bases between the germline ends. This CDR3 spans 13 amino acids. Here the CDR3 reads CASRVTGDYGYTF. CDR3 DNA: TGCGCCAGCAGAGTGACAGGAGACTATGGCTACACCTTC. The full variable domain, with the rest looked up from reference TRBV5-1 and TRBJ1-2, is KAGVTQTPRYLIKTRGQQVTLSCSPISGHRSVSWYQQTPGQGLQFLFEYFSETQRNKGNFPGRFSGRQFSNSRSEMNVSTLELGDSALYLCASRVTGDYGYTFGSGTRLTVV.

The genes are TRBV4-1 and TRBJ1-2; D ambiguous. Germline V gives CDR1 MGHRA, CDR2 YSYEKL. V shed 0 bases and J shed 7 bases, with 15 bases lying between them. The CDR3 extends over 15 amino acids. DNA of the CDR3: TGCGCCAGCAGCCAAGATTTTGAGCGGGCAATTGGCTACACCTTC. Its protein is CASSQDFERAIGYTF.

The rearrangement links TRBV6-5 to TRBJ1-5; D gene ambiguous. V lost 8 bases and J lost 1, with 12 bases in between. Germline V lookup: CDR1 MNHEY, CDR2 SVGAGI. The CDR3 extends over 14 amino acids. As DNA, the CDR3 is TGTGCCAGCCTTCACCGGGGAAGCAATCAGCCCCAGCATTTT. It specifies CASLHRGSNQPQHF.

The CDR3 DNA is TGCGCCAGCAGCTTGGTCGGGGTAGCAGCCTCGAACACCGGGGAGCTGTTTTTT. Protein: CASSLVGVAASNTGELFF. The chain employs TRBV5-1 and TRBJ2-2; D perhaps matches TRBD2 (5 bases). The germline V gene has CDR1 SGHRS and CDR2 YFSETQ. Trimming took off 0 bases at V and 0 bases at J, with 15 bases between the two ends. The CDR3 is 18 amino acids.

This chain connects TRBV7-9 to TRBJ2-1; 11 bases fit TRBD2. CDR1 is SEHNR, CDR2 FQNEAQ, per germline (reference sequence). The CDR3 has 15 amino acids. Trimming took 7 bases from V and 2 from J; bases not matched to a gene: 4. In nucleotides, the CDR3 is TGTGCCAGCACCCATAGCGGGAGGGCCTACAATGAGCAGTTCTTC. Encoded protein: CASTHSGRAYNEQFF.

The rearrangement links TRBV13 to TRBJ2-3; 9 nucleotides agree with TRBD1. V was clipped by 3 bases and J by 6 bases; unmatched bases: 22. Germline loops: CDR1 PRHDT, CDR2 FYEKMQ (reference sequence). The CDR3 totals 20 residues. DNA for the CDR3: TGTGCCAGCAGCTTGAGACCACAGGGGGCGGTTGCTTGGAGAGGGGATACGCAGTATTTT. Protein product: CASSLRPQGAVAWRGDTQYF.

The gene calls are TRBV7-2 and TRBJ2-5, with a tentative D call TRBD2 (6 bases). Germline-derived CDR1 and CDR2 are SGHTA and FQGNSA. V lost 2 bases and J lost 5, with 12 bases in between. CDR3 size: 14 residues. The CDR3 DNA follows: TGTGCCAGCAGCTTACGGCCAGGGAGGGAGACCCAGTACTTC. Its translation: CASSLRPGRETQYF.

The genes are TRBV5-1 and TRBJ1-1; D gene unclear. Germline loops: CDR1 SGHRS, CDR2 YFSETQ. The CDR3 covers 13 residues. V shed 5 bases and J shed 6 bases, with 14 bases lying between them. The CDR3 region has the DNA TGCGCCAGCAGTCCGAGGTCGAGCCCTGAAGCTTTCTTT. It encodes CASSPRSSPEAFF.

The chain carries TRBV5-8 and TRBJ2-5, with 16 nucleotides matching TRBD2. V shed 2 bases and J 5 bases; nucleotides not matched to a gene: 9. The CDR3 contains 18 residues. Germline values: CDR1 SGHTS, CDR2 YDEGEE. The CDR3 coding sequence is TGTGCCAGCAGCTTCGGGACTAGCGGGAGGGCCGTGGAGGAGACCCAGTACTTC. Translating gives CASSFGTSGRAVEETQYF.

The rearrangement links TRBV5-1 to TRBJ1-3; D is ambiguous. Trimming stripped 4 bases from V and 0 bases from J, with 8 bases between. There are 14 residues in the CDR3. CDR1 is SGHRS and CDR2 is YFSETQ in the germline V gene. The CDR3 DNA reads as TGCGCCAGCAGCGAAGCAATCTCTGGAAACACCATATATTTT. Translated, it gives CASSEAISGNTIYF.

This chain links TRBV4-1 with TRBJ2-1; 7 bases are shared with TRBD2. Germline V lookup: CDR1 MGHRA, CDR2 YSYEKL. The J segment lost 9 bases and the V segment lost 1 base, leaving 9 bases of the junction unmatched. The CDR3 has 15 residues. The CDR3 region has the DNA TGCGCCAGCAGCCAAGTAGAGTCCGGGGAGGGTGAGCAGTTCTTC. This encodes CASSQVESGEGEQFF.

This chain joins TRBV29-1 and TRBJ1-2, with 12 bases fitting TRBD1. The germline CDR1 and CDR2 sequences are SQVTM and ANQGSEA. The CDR3 loop spans 16 amino acids. J lost 2 bases, V lost 1 base, and 5 bases had no gene match. The CDR3 loop reads CSVEGGQGAGNYGYTF. CDR3 sequence (DNA): TGCAGCGTTGAAGGGGGACAGGGGGCAGGCAACTATGGCTACACCTTC.

The chain is built from TRBV6-1 and TRBJ1-6; 7 bases match TRBD1. Trimming removed 6 bases from V and 8 bases from J; junction bases left unmatched: 4. This CDR3 is built from 13 residues. Germline V lookup: CDR1 MNHNS, CDR2 SASEGT. The CDR3 is CASRKGGYSPLHF. CDR3 DNA sequence: TGTGCCAGCAGAAAAGGGGGCTATTCACCCCTCCACTTT.

This chain connects TRBV19 to TRBJ2-1, with D possibly TRBD1 on 6 matching bases. V lost 4 bases and J 5 bases, leaving 15 bases between the germline ends. The V gene's germline CDR1 is LNHDA and CDR2 SQIVND (reference sequence). This CDR3 spans 15 amino acids. The CDR3 DNA follows: TGTGCCAGTAGTAGGCTACAGGGCGGTAACAATGAGCAGTTCTTC. Translation gives CASSRLQGGNNEQFF.

The chain recombines TRBV10-1 with TRBJ2-2, with TRBD1 matching over 7 bases. V trimming: 8 bases; J trimming: 1 base; junction bases outside the gene matches: 4. The CDR3 has 14 amino acids. Germline loops: CDR1 WNHNN, CDR2 SYGVQD (reference sequence). In nucleotides, the CDR3 is TGCGCCAGCGGACGGGACAGGAACACCGGGGAGCTGTTTTTT. This codes for CASGRDRNTGELFF.

This sequence joins TRBV10-3 and TRBJ1-1, with 9 bases aligning to TRBD1. CDR3 length equals 14 residues. Germline CDR1 and CDR2: ENHRY and SYGVKD. V dropped 6 bases and J dropped 5; count of bases not matched to a gene: 7. The CDR3: CAIRRTGAQTEAFF. CDR3 bases: TGTGCCATCAGACGGACAGGGGCCCAGACTGAAGCTTTCTTT.

The chain uses TRBV10-2 and TRBJ2-1; 8 nucleotides line up with TRBD1. Germline values: CDR1 WSHSY, CDR2 SAAADI. With 7 bases clipped from V and 1 base from J, the junction kept 9 bases outside the gene matches. This CDR3 contains 16 residues. The chain's CDR3 is CASIGGQAHSYNEQFF. CDR3 sequence (DNA): TGCGCCAGCATTGGGGGACAGGCCCATTCCTACAATGAGCAGTTCTTC.

V gene TRBV4-3 combines with J gene TRBJ1-1, with TRBD1 matching over 9 bases. J lost 4 bases, V lost 4 bases, and 1 base had no gene match. Germline CDR1 and CDR2: LGHNA and YSLEER. The CDR3 loop spans 13 amino acids. The DNA for the CDR3 is TGCGCCAGCAGCCGGGACAGGGCCACTGAAGCTTTCTTT. Translation gives CASSRDRATEAFF.

The genes are TRBV30 and TRBJ2-4; D is undetermined. The V gene lost 1 base and the J gene lost 2 bases, with 9 bases spanning the gap. The germline V gene encodes CDR1 GTSNPN and CDR2 SVGIG (reference sequence). The CDR3 is made up of 14 amino acids. The CDR3 DNA follows: TGTGCCTGGAGTGCCAACAAACCCAAAAACATTCAGTACTTC. Translated, it gives CAWSANKPKNIQYF.

The chain links TRBV30 to TRBJ2-3; maybe TRBD2 (6 bases). Trimming cost V 0 bases and J 1 base, with 11 bases left between them. This CDR3 is built from 15 residues. Germline V gene data show CDR1 as GTSNPN and CDR2 as SVGIG (reference sequence). CDR3 in DNA: TGTGCCTGGAGTGTCACCGGGAGCCGCACAGATACGCAGTATTTT. As protein: CAWSVTGSRTDTQYF.